Below, one T cell receptor beta chain is given with its context. Profiled with immunoSEQ multiplex PCR; TCRdb holds only in-frame clones, not every one. The sample has 40,000 or so clones, approximately 70% seen once; the top ten hold around 64%. The CDR3 runs to 14 residues. The germline V gene encodes CDR1 SGHRS and CDR2 YFSETQ. The trim removed 6 bases at V and 5 bases at J, leaving 8 bases unmatched. This record belongs to a study of blood T cell repertoires in COVID-19. Study background: Donors in the United States, Italy and Spain gave samples during acute or convalescent COVID-19. From T cells, B-cell-depleted T cells, or PBMCs came the material, which was cDNA or gDNA.

The rearrangement uses TRBV5-1 and TRBJ2-5; TRBD2 matches at 9 bases. The material sequenced was peripheral blood. The sequence was collected from a man older than 75 with acute or convalescent COVID-19. DNA for the CDR3: TGCGCCAGCACCCTTAGCGGGAGAGATGAGACCCAGTACTTC. It specifies CASTLSGRDETQYF.